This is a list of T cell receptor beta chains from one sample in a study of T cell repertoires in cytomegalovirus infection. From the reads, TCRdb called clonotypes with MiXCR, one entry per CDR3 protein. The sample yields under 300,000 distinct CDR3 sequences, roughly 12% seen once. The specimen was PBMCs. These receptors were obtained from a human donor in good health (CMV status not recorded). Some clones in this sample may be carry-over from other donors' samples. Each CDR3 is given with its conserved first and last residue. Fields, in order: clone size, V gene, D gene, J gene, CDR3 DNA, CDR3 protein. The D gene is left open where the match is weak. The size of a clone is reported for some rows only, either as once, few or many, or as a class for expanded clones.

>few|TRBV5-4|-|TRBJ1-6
TGTGCCAGCAGCCGACTCGGCTCCTATAATTCACCCCTCCACTTT
CASSRLGSYNSPLHF
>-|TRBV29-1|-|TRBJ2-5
TGCAGCGTTGGACACCTTCAAGAGACCCAGTACTTC
CSVGHLQETQYF
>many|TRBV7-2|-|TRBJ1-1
TGTGCCAGCAGCTTAGTATCGGGTAGAGCTTTCTTT
CASSLVSGRAFF
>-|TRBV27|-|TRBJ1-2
TGTGCCAGCAGTTTCCAGGGGATAGGAGGCTACACCTTC
CASSFQGIGGYTF
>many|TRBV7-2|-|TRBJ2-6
TGTGCCAGCAGCGCCCGACAGGGACTAGTTACTGGGGCCAACGTCCTGACTTTC
CASSARQGLVTGANVLTF
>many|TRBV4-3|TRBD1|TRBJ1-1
TGCGCCAGCAGGAGGGACAGAATGAACACTGAAGCTTTCTTT
CASRRDRMNTEAFF
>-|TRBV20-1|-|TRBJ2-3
TGCAGTGCCCCGGTACAGCTGGGGAATACGCAGTATTTT
CSAPVQLGNTQYF
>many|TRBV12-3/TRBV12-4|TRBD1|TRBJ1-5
TGTGCCAGCAGTTTAGTGGACAGGGGGGGTCAGCCCCAGCATTTT
CASSLVDRGGQPQHF
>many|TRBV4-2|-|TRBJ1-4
TGTGCCAGCAGCCAAGACGGCAGGGGTGGTGAAAAACTGTTTTTT
CASSQDGRGGEKLFF
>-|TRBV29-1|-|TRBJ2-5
TGCAGCGTTGTACAGCCACAAGAGACCCAGTACTTC
CSVVQPQETQYF
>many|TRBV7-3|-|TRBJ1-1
TGTGCCAGCAGCATCCCCGGTACTGAAGCTTTCTTT
CASSIPGTEAFF
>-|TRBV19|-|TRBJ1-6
TGTGCCAGTAGTAGCCAGGGGACGGATTCACCCCTCCACTTT
CASSSQGTDSPLHF
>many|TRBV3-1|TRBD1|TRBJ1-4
TGTGCCAGCAGCCGGAGGACAGGGGGCGATCTGGTCAGAGAAAAACTGTTTTTT
CASSRRTGGDLVREKLFF
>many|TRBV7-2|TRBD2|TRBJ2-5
TGTGCCAGCAGCTTAACCCCACTAGCGGGGGGAGAGACCCAGTACTTC
CASSLTPLAGGETQYF
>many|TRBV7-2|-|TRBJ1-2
TGTGCCAGCAGCTTGGACTTCTCTGGCTACACCTTC
CASSLDFSGYTF
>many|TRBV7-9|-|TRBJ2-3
TGTGCCAGCAGCTCTTTCCGGGACCGAGATACGCAGTATTTT
CASSSFRDRDTQYF
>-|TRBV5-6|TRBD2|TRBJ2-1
TGTGCCAGCAGCGATCCGGGACTAGCGGCACACTCCTACAATGAGCAGTTCTTC
CASSDPGLAAHSYNEQFF
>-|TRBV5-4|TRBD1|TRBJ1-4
TGTGCCAGCAGCGGGACAGCTAATGAAAAACTGTTTTTT
CASSGTANEKLFF
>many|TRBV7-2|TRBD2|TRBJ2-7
TGTGCCAGCTCCGTAGAAGCGGGAAGCTCCTACGAGCAGTACTTC
CASSVEAGSSYEQYF
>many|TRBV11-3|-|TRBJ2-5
TGTGCCAGCAGCCAGTTGGCGGAAGAGACCCAGTACTTC
CASSQLAEETQYF
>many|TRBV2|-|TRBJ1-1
TGTGCCAGCAGCCTCGACGGAAAGAACACTGAAGCTTTCTTT
CASSLDGKNTEAFF
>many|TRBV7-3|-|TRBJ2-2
TGTGCCAGCAGCTTATCCGGGGAGCTGTTTTTT
CASSLSGELFF
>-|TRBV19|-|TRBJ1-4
TGTGCCAGTAGTATGATTCACAAGAATGACGAAAAACTGTTTTTT
CASSMIHKNDEKLFF